The next 23 T cell receptor beta chains were all read from a single sample in a study of blood T cells in healthy people across ages. Primed by a sample-barcoded 5' primer and a J-beta primer mix, a second PCR proceeded for 7 to 11 cycles. TCRdb recomputed calls from the 5' RACE reads with MiXCR, one row per CDR3 protein. The table records about 1 million distinct CDR3 sequences, 35% to 55% of them present only once. The source material was blood. Receptors were obtained from a woman in her fifties or sixties in good health.

This sequence joins TRBV29-1 and TRBJ2-5, with TRBD2 matching over 13 bases. CDR3 length: 13 amino acids. Germline V gene sequence: CDR1 SQVTM, CDR2 ANQGSEA. Unmatched junction bases numbered 4, after V lost 8 bases and J lost 4 bases. CDR3 coding DNA: TGCAGCAACAGACTAGCGGGAGGAGAGACCCAGTACTTC. Translation gives CSNRLAGGETQYF.

In this sample, this clonotype turned up a few times. V usage is TRBV20-1 and J usage is TRBJ1-2, with D tentatively TRBD1 (6 bases). The V and J ends lost 6 bases and 6 bases respectively, with 11 bases between them. From germline, CDR1 is DFQATT and CDR2 SNEGSKA (reference sequence). The CDR3 is 11 amino acids. CDR3 sequence: CSATGADGYTF. The DNA for the CDR3 is TGCAGTGCCACGGGGGCAGATGGCTACACCTTC.

The chain joins TRBV20-1 to TRBJ2-7; 8 positions agree with TRBD2. V was pared by 3 bases and J by 0 bases, with 7 bases of the junction left unmatched. The CDR3 is 15 residues long. Germline V CDR1 and CDR2: DFQATT, SNEGSKA (reference sequence). The CDR3: CSARQLAASSYEQYF. The DNA of the CDR3 is TGCAGTGCTAGGCAACTAGCGGCTAGCTCCTACGAGCAGTACTTC.

The chain uses TRBV3-1 and TRBJ2-7; TRBD2 matches 12 bases. The last part of the DNA fits TRBJ2-5 better; the J call may be wrong. The germline CDR1 and CDR2 sequences are LGHDT and YNNKEL (reference sequence). CDR3 size: 16 residues. CDR3 nucleotide sequence: TGTGCCAGCGCCAGGACTAGCGGGAAATATGGGGAGACCCAGTACTTC. This gives the protein CASARTSGKYGETQYF.

The chain employs TRBV7-9 and TRBJ2-5; D is uncertain. Germline V gene sequence: CDR1 SEHNR, CDR2 FQNEAQ (reference sequence). V was clipped by 5 bases and J by 7 bases, with 8 bases between them. This CDR3 has 11 amino acids. In nucleotides, the CDR3 is TGTGCCAGCAGCACATCGGGGACCCAGTACTTC. Its protein is CASSTSGTQYF.

The chain has TRBV10-3 and TRBJ1-1; no clear D gene. The V end was cut by 2 bases, the J end by 1 base, with 5 bases between. The CDR3 has 13 residues. CDR1 and CDR2 from the germline V gene are ENHRY and SYGVKD. The CDR3 nucleotides are TGTGCCATCAGTGAGATGGGGAACACTGAAGCTTTCTTT. This codes for CAISEMGNTEAFF.

This clonotype was recorded only once. The chain is built from TRBV6-5 and TRBJ2-1; D is undetermined. The germline V and J ends were trimmed by 0 bases and 9 bases, with 9 bases remaining between them. The length of the CDR3 is 13 residues. The germline gives CDR1 MNHEY, CDR2 SVGAGI. CDR3 sequence: CASSYSGPGEQFF. CDR3 nucleotides: TGTGCCAGCAGTTACTCCGGGCCCGGTGAGCAGTTCTTC.

This chain connects TRBV6-1 to TRBJ1-4; 7 nucleotides agree with TRBD1. The CDR3 loop spans 15 amino acids. Trimming cost V 3 bases and J 5 bases; bases outside gene matches: 6. The V gene's germline CDR1 is MNHNS and CDR2 SASEGT. CDR3 residues: CASSDTGTENEKLFF. In DNA, the CDR3 is TGTGCCAGCAGTGATACCGGGACAGAGAATGAAAAACTGTTTTTT.

Here the CDR3 reads CATSSPREAPYNEQFF. The CDR3 coding sequence is TGTGCCACCAGCAGCCCCCGGGAGGCCCCCTACAATGAGCAGTTCTTC. The V call is TRBV15, the J call TRBJ2-1; 7 bases map to TRBD2. Looked up from germline, CDR1 is LNHNV and CDR2 is YYDKDF (reference sequence). V shed 3 bases, J shed 2 bases, and the junction held 7 bases outside the gene matches. This CDR3 is 16 amino acids long.

In this sample, this clonotype turned up many times. The chain couples TRBV20-1 to TRBJ2-7; D may match TRBD1 or TRBD2 (6 bases each). Germline V lookup: CDR1 DFQATT, CDR2 SNEGSKA (reference sequence). This CDR3 is 16 amino acids long. The V and J ends lost 4 bases and 2 bases respectively, with 21 bases between them. The CDR3 protein is CSATGASPGHTYEQYF. The CDR3 nucleotides read TGCAGTGCTACGGGGGCCTCTCCGGGCCATACCTACGAGCAGTACTTC.

This clonotype was seen a few times. The chain links TRBV5-6 to TRBJ2-7, with 9 bases matching TRBD1. V lost 4 bases, J lost 7 bases, and 12 bases stayed unmatched. The CDR3 has 15 amino acids. Per germline, CDR1 SGHDT and CDR2 YYEEEE. CDR3 nucleotide sequence: TGTGCCAGCAGCCCCACCGGGACAGGGTTTGGTGAGCAGTACTTC. Protein sequence: CASSPTGTGFGEQYF.

The sample holds a few counts of this clonotype. The rearrangement uses TRBV28 and TRBJ1-2; no definite D call. V was shortened by 4 bases and J by 4 bases, with 7 bases between the two germline ends. The CDR3 is 12 residues long. Germline loops: CDR1 MDHEN, CDR2 SYDVKM. For the CDR3, the DNA is TGTGCCAGCAGTTCAGGCTTCTATGGCTACACCTTC. Translating gives CASSSGFYGYTF.

This clonotype was seen more than once but under ten times. The chain carries TRBV12-5 and TRBJ2-5; D might be TRBD2 (5 bases). The ends were cut back, 5 bases at V and 5 bases at J, with 15 bases in the middle. The CDR3 runs 14 residues. Germline lookup yields CDR1 LGHNT and CDR2 FRNRAP. CDR3 in amino acids: CASGPSGMGETQYF. The CDR3 DNA is TGTGCTAGTGGTCCCTCCGGGATGGGGGAGACCCAGTACTTC.

This chain's CDR3 is CASSYSAGDNEEQFF. CDR3 sequence (DNA): TGTGCCAGCAGTTACTCGGCAGGAGACAATGAGGAGCAGTTCTTC. The chain combines TRBV6-5 with TRBJ2-1; D is undetermined. The germline V and J ends were trimmed by 0 bases and 10 bases, with 16 bases remaining between them. The CDR3 sequence is 15 residues long. The germline CDR1 and CDR2 sequences are MNHEY and SVGAGI.

This chain connects TRBV13 to TRBJ2-6; 7 bases agree with TRBD2. Germline V gene data show CDR1 as PRHDT and CDR2 as FYEKMQ (reference sequence). CDR3 length equals 17 residues. J gave up 2 bases and V 5 bases, and 9 bases lay outside the gene matches. Here the CDR3 DNA reads TGTGCCAGCAGCCCCCACATGGGGGGGGCTGGGGCCAACGTCCTGACTTTC. As protein: CASSPHMGGAGANVLTF.

This rearrangement joins TRBV5-6 to TRBJ2-3, with D possibly being TRBD1 or TRBD2 (6 bases each). V lost 7 bases to trimming and J lost 6 bases, with 12 bases between them. Germline CDR1 is SGHDT and CDR2 is YYEEEE. The CDR3 is 12 residues long. The CDR3 DNA sequence: TGTGCCAGCGGTGTGGGGGGCGATACGCAGTATTTT. It encodes CASGVGGDTQYF.

The chain employs TRBV12-3 or TRBV12-4 and TRBJ2-5, with 7 bases matching TRBD2. This CDR3 spans 14 amino acids. V trimming: 5 bases; J trimming: 6 bases; junction bases outside the gene matches: 9. The DNA for the CDR3 is TGTGCCAGCAGTCTGCCTGGGGAGGGTAAGACCCAGTACTTC. Its translation: CASSLPGEGKTQYF.

The rearrangement uses TRBV9 and TRBJ2-1; TRBD2 matches 9 bases. The CDR3 is 15 amino acids. Trimming cost V 4 bases and J 5 bases; bases outside gene matches: 7. Per germline, CDR1 SGDLS and CDR2 YYNGEE. CDR3: CASSTSGGFDNEQFF. The CDR3 nucleotides are TGTGCCAGCAGCACCAGCGGGGGGTTTGACAATGAGCAGTTCTTC.

The gene calls are TRBV4-1 and TRBJ2-2, with D perhaps given as TRBD1 or TRBD2 (5 bases each). The V gene's germline CDR1 is MGHRA and CDR2 YSYEKL. This CDR3 spans 15 amino acids. Trimming removed 0 bases at V and 5 bases at J, with 10 bases between. This CDR3 reads CASSQEPWGTGELFF. For the CDR3, the DNA is TGCGCCAGCAGCCAAGAACCTTGGGGGACCGGGGAGCTGTTTTTT.

The rearrangement uses TRBV6-6 and TRBJ2-7; D may correspond to TRBD1 or TRBD2 (6 bases each). The V and J ends lost 0 bases and 2 bases respectively, with 14 bases between them. The CDR3 runs to 16 residues. Per the germline V gene, CDR1 is MNHNY and CDR2 is SVGAGI (reference sequence). For the CDR3, the DNA is TGTGCCAGCAGTTACTCGGCGACGGGGGCCCCCTACGAGCAGTACTTC. This codes for CASSYSATGAPYEQYF.

In the case of this clonotype: A read error may be the cause here, since a much bigger clone is one base away. The chain has TRBV10-3 and TRBJ2-5, with D perhaps TRBD2 (5 bases). In germline, CDR1 is ENHRY, CDR2 SYGVKD. The CDR3 runs to 14 residues. The CDR3 protein is CAVSDGGSQETQYF. The CDR3 DNA sequence: TGTGCCGTCAGTGATGGCGGGTCGCAAGAGACCCAGTACTTC.

This chain joins TRBV12-3 or TRBV12-4 and TRBJ2-7; a possible D gene is TRBD1 (5 bases). TRBJ2-1 matches the DNA end more closely, so the J call is doubtful. The CDR3 has 14 amino acids. The CDR3 sequence is CASSFAGNYNEQFF. DNA for the CDR3: TGTGCCAGCAGTTTTGCAGGGAACTACAATGAGCAGTTCTTC.

In DNA form, the CDR3 reads TGTGCCAGCAGTTACTCGGGACAGGGCACGAATACGCAGTATTTT. This gives the protein CASSYSGQGTNTQYF. V usage is TRBV6-5 and J usage is TRBJ2-3; 9 bases match TRBD1. This CDR3 contains 15 residues. Germline CDR1 reads MNHEY; CDR2 reads SVGAGI. V shed 0 bases and J 7 bases; nucleotides not matched to a gene: 5.